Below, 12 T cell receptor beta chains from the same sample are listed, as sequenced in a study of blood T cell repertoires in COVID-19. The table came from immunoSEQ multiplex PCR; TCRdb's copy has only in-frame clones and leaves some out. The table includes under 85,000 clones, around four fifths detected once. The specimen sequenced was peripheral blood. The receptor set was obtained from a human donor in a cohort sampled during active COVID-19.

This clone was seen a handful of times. CDR3 sequence (DNA): TGTGCCTGGAGTCCCCGGGGGAAGGGCTCCTACGAGCAGTACTTC. It translates to CAWSPRGKGSYEQYF. This rearrangement joins TRBV30 to TRBJ2-7; D is possibly TRBD2 (6 bases). This CDR3 is built from 15 residues. V was cut by 2 bases and J by 0 bases, with 14 bases left in between. CDR1 and CDR2 from the germline V gene are GTSNPN and SVGIG (reference sequence).

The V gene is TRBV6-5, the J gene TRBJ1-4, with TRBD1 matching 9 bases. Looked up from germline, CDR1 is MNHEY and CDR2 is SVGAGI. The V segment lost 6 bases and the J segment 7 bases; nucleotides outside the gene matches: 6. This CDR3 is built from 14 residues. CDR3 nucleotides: TGTGCCAGCAGGAGAGGGACAGGGAGTGAAAAACTGTTTTTT. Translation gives CASRRGTGSEKLFF.

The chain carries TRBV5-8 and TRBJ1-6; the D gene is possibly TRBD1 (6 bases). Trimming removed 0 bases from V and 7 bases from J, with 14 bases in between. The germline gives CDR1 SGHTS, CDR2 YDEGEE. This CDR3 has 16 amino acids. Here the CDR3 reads CASSLDLGAGNSPLHF. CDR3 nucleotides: TGTGCCAGCAGCTTGGATTTGGGGGCTGGGAATTCACCCCTCCACTTT.

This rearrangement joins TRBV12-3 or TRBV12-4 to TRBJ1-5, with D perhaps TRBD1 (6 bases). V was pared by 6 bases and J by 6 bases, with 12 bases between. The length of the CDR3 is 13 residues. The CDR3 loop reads CASRQGTGQPQHF. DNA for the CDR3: TGTGCCAGCAGACAGGGTACGGGTCAGCCCCAGCATTTT.

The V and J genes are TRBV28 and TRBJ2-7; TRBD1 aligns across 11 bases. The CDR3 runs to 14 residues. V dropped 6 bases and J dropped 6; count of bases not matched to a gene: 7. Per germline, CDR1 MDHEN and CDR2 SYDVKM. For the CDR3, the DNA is TGTGCCAGCAGGCCCGGACAGGGGGCTGGCGAGCAGTACTTC. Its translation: CASRPGQGAGEQYF.

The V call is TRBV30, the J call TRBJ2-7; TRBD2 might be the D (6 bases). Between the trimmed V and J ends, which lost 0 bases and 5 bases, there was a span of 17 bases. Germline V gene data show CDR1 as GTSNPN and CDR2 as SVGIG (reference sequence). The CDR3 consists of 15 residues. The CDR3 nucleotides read TGTGCCTGGAGTGTACGATCCGGGGGTGGAGACGAGCAGTACTTC. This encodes CAWSVRSGGGDEQYF.

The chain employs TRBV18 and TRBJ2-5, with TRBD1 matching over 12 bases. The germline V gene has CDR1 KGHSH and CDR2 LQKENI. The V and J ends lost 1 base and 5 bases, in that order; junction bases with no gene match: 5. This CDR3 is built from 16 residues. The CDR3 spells CASSPLGTGGAETQYF. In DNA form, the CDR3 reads TGTGCCAGCTCACCACTCGGGACAGGGGGCGCCGAGACCCAGTACTTC. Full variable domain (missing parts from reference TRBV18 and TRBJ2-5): NAGVMQNPRHLVRRRGQEARLRCSPMKGHSHVYWYRQLPEEGLKFMVYLQKENIIDESGMPKERFSAEFPKEGPSILRIQQVVRGDSAAYFCASSPLGTGGAETQYFGPGTRLLVL.

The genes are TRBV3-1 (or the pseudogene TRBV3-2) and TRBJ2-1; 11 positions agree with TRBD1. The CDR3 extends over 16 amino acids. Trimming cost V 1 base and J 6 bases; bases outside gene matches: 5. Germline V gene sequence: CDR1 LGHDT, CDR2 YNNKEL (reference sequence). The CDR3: CASSQGGGTGGNEQFF. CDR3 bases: TGTGCCAGCAGCCAAGGTGGGGGGACAGGGGGCAATGAGCAGTTCTTC.

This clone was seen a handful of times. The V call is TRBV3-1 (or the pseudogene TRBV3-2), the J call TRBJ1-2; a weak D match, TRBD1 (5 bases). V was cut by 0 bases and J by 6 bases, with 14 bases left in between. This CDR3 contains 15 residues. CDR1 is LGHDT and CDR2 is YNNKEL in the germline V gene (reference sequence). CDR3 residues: CASSQDNQGWDGYTF. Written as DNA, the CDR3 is TGTGCCAGCAGCCAAGACAACCAGGGATGGGATGGCTACACCTTC.

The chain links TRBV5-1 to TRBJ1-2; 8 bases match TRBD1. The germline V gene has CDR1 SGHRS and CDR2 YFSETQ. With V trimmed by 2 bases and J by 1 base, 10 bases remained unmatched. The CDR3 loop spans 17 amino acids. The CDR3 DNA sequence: TGCGCCAGCAGCTTACAGCCGGGACAGGCCCTTAACTATGGCTACACCTTC. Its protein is CASSLQPGQALNYGYTF.

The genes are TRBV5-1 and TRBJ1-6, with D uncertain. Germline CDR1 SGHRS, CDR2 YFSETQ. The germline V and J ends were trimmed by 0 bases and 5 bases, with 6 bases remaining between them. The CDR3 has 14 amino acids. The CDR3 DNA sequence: TGCGCCAGCAGCTTGGGTCCAGATAATTCACCCCTCCACTTT. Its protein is CASSLGPDNSPLHF. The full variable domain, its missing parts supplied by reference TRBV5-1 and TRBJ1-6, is KAGVTQTPRYLIKTRGQQVTLSCSPISGHRSVSWYQQTPGQGLQFLFEYFSETQRNKGNFPGRFSGRQFSNSRSEMNVSTLELGDSALYLCASSLGPDNSPLHFGNGTRLTVT.

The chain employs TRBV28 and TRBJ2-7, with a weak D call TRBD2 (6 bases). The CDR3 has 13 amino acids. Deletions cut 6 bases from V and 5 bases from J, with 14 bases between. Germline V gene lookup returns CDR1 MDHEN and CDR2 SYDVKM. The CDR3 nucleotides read TGTGCCAGCAGCCCGACTAGTCTGAACGAGCAGTACTTC. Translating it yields CASSPTSLNEQYF.